One and the same sample provided the 2 T cell receptor beta chains below, sequenced in a study of T cells in tumors after PD-1 blockade. The assay was immunoSEQ multiplex PCR, and TCRdb's table has in-frame clones only and misses some. In the table there are tens of thousands of clones, roughly 84% of which are singletons. The specimen was PBMCs, collected before anti-PD-1 therapy. The receptors come from a human donor with advanced basal cell or squamous cell carcinoma (not recorded which).

V usage is TRBV18 and J usage is TRBJ1-1; perhaps TRBD1 as D (5 bases). Trimming took off 4 bases at V and 1 base at J, with 13 bases between the two ends. Looked up from germline, CDR1 is KGHSH and CDR2 is LQKENI. The CDR3 spans 15 residues. The CDR3 sequence is CASSLWGGENTEAFF. CDR3 sequence (DNA): TGTGCCAGCTCACTATGGGGGGGGGAGAACACTGAAGCTTTCTTT.

The gene calls are TRBV5-1 and TRBJ2-1; possibly TRBD2 for D (6 bases). Trimming took 4 bases from V and 2 from J, leaving 13 bases between them. The CDR3 spans 15 residues. Germline V lookup: CDR1 SGHRS, CDR2 YFSETQ. CDR3 in amino acids: CASSTTGEAYNEQFF. As DNA, the CDR3 is TGCGCCAGCAGCACAACGGGAGAGGCCTACAATGAGCAGTTCTTC.